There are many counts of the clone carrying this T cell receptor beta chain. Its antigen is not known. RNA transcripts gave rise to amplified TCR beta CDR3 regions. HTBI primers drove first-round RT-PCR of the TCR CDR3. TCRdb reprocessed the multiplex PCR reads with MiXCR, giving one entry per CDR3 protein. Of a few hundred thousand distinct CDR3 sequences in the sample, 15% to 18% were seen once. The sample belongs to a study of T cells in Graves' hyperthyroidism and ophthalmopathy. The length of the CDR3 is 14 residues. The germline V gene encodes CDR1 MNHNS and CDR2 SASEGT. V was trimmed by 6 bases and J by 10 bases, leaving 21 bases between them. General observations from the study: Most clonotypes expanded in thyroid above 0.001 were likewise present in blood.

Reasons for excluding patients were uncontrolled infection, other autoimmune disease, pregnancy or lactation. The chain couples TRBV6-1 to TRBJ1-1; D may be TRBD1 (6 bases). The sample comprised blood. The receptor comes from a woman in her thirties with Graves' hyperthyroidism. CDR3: CASRKFGTPHVAFF. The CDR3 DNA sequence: TGTGCCAGCAGAAAATTCGGGACACCGCACGTAGCTTTCTTT.